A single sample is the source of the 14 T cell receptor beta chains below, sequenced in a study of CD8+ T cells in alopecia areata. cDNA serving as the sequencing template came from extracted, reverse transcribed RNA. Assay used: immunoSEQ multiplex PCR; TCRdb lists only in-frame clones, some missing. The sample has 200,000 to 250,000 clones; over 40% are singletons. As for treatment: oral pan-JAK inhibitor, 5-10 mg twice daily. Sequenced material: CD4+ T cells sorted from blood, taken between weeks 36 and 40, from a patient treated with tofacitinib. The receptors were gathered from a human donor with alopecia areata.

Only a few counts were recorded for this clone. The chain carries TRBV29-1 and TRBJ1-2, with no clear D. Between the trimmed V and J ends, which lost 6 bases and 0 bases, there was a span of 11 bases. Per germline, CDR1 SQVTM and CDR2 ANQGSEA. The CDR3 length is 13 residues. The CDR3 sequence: CSVEGITNYGYTF. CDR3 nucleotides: TGCAGCGTAGAGGGAATCACTAACTATGGCTACACCTTC.

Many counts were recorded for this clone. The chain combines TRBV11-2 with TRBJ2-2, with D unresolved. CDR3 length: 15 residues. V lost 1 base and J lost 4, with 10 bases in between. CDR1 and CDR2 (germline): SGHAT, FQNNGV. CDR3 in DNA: TGTGCCAGCAGCTTAGGAGTTCAAAGCACCGGGGAGCTGTTTTTT. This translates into CASSLGVQSTGELFF.

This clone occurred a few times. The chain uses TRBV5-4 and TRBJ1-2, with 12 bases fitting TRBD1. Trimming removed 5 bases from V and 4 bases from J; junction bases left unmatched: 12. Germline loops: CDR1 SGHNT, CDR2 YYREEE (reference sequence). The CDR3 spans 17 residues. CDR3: CASRSGTGGGLGYGYTF. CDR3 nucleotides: TGTGCCAGCAGATCCGGGACAGGGGGCGGTCTTGGCTATGGCTACACCTTC.

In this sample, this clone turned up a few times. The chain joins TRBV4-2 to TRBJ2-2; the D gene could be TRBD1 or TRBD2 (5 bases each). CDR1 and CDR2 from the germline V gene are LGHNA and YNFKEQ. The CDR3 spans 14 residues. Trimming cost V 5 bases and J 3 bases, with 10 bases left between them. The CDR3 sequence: CASSGGRDTGELFF. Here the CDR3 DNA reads TGTGCCAGCAGCGGGGGTCGGGACACCGGGGAGCTGTTTTTT.

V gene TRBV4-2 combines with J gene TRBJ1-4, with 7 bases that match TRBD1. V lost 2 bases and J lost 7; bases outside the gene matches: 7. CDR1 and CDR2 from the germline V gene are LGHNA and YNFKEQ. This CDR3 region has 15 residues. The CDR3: CASSQTDRVSEKLFF. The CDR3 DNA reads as TGTGCCAGCAGCCAAACCGACAGGGTTAGTGAAAAACTGTTTTTT.

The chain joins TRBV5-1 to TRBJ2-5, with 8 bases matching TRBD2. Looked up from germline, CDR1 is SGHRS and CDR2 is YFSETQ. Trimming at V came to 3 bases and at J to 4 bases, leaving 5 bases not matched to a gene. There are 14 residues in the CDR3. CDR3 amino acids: CASSSGGRSETQYF. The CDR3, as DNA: TGCGCCAGCAGCTCGGGAGGGAGGTCAGAGACCCAGTACTTC.

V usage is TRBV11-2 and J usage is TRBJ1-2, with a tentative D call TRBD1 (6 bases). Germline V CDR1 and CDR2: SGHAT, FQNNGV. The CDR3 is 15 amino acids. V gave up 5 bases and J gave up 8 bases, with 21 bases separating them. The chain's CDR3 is CASSLRDTTIWGYTF. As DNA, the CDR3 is TGTGCCAGCAGCCTCCGGGACACTACAATATGGGGCTACACCTTC.

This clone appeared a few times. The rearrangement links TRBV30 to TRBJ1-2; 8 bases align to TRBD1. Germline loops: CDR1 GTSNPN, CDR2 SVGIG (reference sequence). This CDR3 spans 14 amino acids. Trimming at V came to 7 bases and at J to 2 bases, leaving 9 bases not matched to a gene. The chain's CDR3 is CASTGQERNYGYTF. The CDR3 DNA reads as TGTGCCTCAACGGGACAGGAGCGAAACTATGGCTACACCTTC.

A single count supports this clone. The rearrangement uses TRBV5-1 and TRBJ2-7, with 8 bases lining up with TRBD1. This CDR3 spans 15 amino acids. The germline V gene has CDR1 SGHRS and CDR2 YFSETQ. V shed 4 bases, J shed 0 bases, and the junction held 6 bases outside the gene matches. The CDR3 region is CASSGQGSSSYEQYF. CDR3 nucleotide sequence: TGCGCCAGCAGCGGACAGGGCTCCTCCTCCTACGAGCAGTACTTC.

Written as DNA, the CDR3 is TGTGCCTGGAGTGTACGGTCTGGGCTCTCGGGCTACACCTTC. This gives the protein CAWSVRSGLSGYTF. The genes are TRBV30 and TRBJ1-2; D gene ambiguous. V was clipped by 0 bases and J by 8 bases, with 16 bases between them. This CDR3 region has 14 residues. CDR1 GTSNPN and CDR2 SVGIG come from the germline V gene (reference sequence).

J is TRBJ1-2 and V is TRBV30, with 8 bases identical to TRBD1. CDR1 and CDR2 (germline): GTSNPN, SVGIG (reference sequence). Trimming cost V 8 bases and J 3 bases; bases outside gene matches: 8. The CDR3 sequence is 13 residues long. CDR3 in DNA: TGTGCCCGCTCAGGGGGCGCGGACTATGGCTACACCTTC. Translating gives CARSGGADYGYTF.

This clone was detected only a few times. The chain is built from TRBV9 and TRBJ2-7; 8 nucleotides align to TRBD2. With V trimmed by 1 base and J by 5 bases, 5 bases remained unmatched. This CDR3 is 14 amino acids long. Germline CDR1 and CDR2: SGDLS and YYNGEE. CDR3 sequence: CASSVSAGGHEQYF. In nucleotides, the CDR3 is TGTGCCAGCAGCGTATCGGCGGGAGGACACGAGCAGTACTTC.

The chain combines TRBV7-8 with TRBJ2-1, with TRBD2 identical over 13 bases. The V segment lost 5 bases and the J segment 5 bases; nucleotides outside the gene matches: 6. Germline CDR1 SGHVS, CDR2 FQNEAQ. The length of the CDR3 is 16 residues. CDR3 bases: TGTGCCAGCAGCCCCCGACTAGCGGGAGGCCACAATGAGCAGTTCTTC. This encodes CASSPRLAGGHNEQFF. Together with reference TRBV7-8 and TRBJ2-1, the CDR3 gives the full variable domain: GAGVSQSPRYKVAKRGQDVALRCDPISGHVSLFWYQQALGQGPEFLTYFQNEAQLDKSGLPSDRFFAERPEGSVSTLKIQRTQQEDSAVYLCASSPRLAGGHNEQFFGPGTRLTVL.

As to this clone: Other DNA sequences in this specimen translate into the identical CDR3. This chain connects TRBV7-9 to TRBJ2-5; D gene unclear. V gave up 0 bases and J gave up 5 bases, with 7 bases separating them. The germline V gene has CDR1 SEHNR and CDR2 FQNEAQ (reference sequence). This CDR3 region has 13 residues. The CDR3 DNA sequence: TGTGCCAGCAGCTTAGCAGGTGTGGAGACCCAGTACTTC. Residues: CASSLAGVETQYF.